The 32 T cell receptor beta chains presented below share a single source sample, sequenced in a study of blood T cell repertoires in COVID-19. Measured with immunoSEQ multiplex PCR; TCRdb has only the in-frame clones, and not every one. Of about 240,000 clones in the sample, around 82% were seen once. Sequenced: peripheral blood. The origin of the receptors is a woman aged 70 to 79 with acute or convalescent COVID-19.

The chain joins TRBV11-3 to TRBJ1-1, with 9 bases that match TRBD1. From germline, CDR1 is SGHNT and CDR2 YENEEA. With 5 bases clipped from V and 5 bases from J, the junction kept 9 bases outside the gene matches. The CDR3 runs 15 residues. The CDR3 here is CASSAKGTGRTEAFF. The CDR3, as DNA: TGTGCCAGCAGCGCGAAGGGGACAGGGAGGACTGAAGCTTTCTTT.

This rearrangement joins TRBV29-1 to TRBJ2-1; 10 nucleotides agree with TRBD1. Looked up from germline, CDR1 is SQVTM and CDR2 is ANQGSEA. J gave up 6 bases and V 4 bases, and 6 bases lay outside the gene matches. This CDR3 region has 14 residues. The CDR3 spells CSVVRDRGVNEQFF. CDR3 sequence (DNA): TGCAGCGTTGTCCGGGACAGGGGCGTCAATGAGCAGTTCTTC.

The J gene is TRBJ2-3, the V gene TRBV2; maybe TRBD1 (6 bases). This CDR3 region has 15 residues. Germline-derived CDR1 and CDR2 are SNHLY and FYNNEI. V lost 2 bases and J lost 2, with 11 bases in between. This CDR3 is CASSELGANTDTQYF. CDR3 DNA sequence: TGTGCCAGCAGTGAACTGGGGGCCAACACAGATACGCAGTATTTT.

This chain connects TRBV5-1 to TRBJ1-6, with 10 bases lining up with TRBD1. After removal of 4 bases from V and 7 bases from J, the junction contained 5 bases not matched to a gene. The CDR3 is made up of 15 amino acids. Germline-derived CDR1 and CDR2 are SGHRS and YFSETQ. For the CDR3, the DNA is TGCGCCAGCAGCCCTACGGGACAGGGGAATTCACCCCTCCACTTT. It codes for CASSPTGQGNSPLHF.

V and J are TRBV4-1 and TRBJ2-1; the match to TRBD2 covers 11 bases. This CDR3 comprises 18 residues. Germline CDR1 and CDR2: MGHRA and YSYEKL. The junction had 6 bases not matched to a gene; V was cut back by 0 bases and J by 2 bases. The CDR3 bases are TGCGCCAGCAGCCAAGAGGCGACTAGCGGGGCCGCCTACAATGAGCAGTTCTTC. Its translation is CASSQEATSGAAYNEQFF.

The chain carries TRBV28 and TRBJ1-2, with 8 nucleotides matching TRBD1. Unmatched junction bases numbered 2, after V lost 2 bases and J lost 6 bases. Germline loops: CDR1 MDHEN, CDR2 SYDVKM. CDR3 length equals 13 residues. This CDR3 reads CASSLNRGNGYTF. The DNA for the CDR3 is TGTGCCAGCAGTTTAAACAGGGGGAATGGCTACACCTTC.

This rearrangement joins TRBV12-3 or TRBV12-4 to TRBJ1-1, with a tentative D call TRBD1 (5 bases). V gave up 7 bases and J gave up 11 bases, with 20 bases separating them. This CDR3 comprises 13 residues. CDR3 protein: CASTPHISGNAFF. The CDR3 region has the DNA TGTGCCAGCACCCCCCATATATCAGGGAATGCTTTCTTT.

This clone has only one observation. The chain's CDR3 is CASSLDQGARSPLHF. CDR3 DNA sequence: TGCGCCAGCAGCTTGGATCAGGGGGCTCGTTCACCCCTCCACTTT. This chain connects TRBV5-1 to TRBJ1-6; TRBD1 aligns across 8 bases. Looked up from germline, CDR1 is SGHRS and CDR2 is YFSETQ. The CDR3 runs to 15 residues. After removal of 0 bases from V and 9 bases from J, the junction contained 5 bases not matched to a gene.

This chain links TRBV6-5 with TRBJ2-1; a possible D gene is TRBD2 (6 bases). The CDR3 totals 14 residues. Trimming pared 5 bases from V and 4 bases from J, leaving 12 bases between. Germline V CDR1 and CDR2: MNHEY, SVGAGI. CDR3 region: CASSPTGTYNEQFF. The CDR3 nucleotides read TGTGCCAGCAGTCCCACCGGGACTTACAATGAGCAGTTCTTC.

This chain links TRBV6-5 with TRBJ1-5, with 8 nucleotides matching TRBD1. Germline V gene sequence: CDR1 MNHEY, CDR2 SVGAGI. This CDR3 is built from 15 residues. V trimming: 6 bases; J trimming: 2 bases; junction bases outside the gene matches: 6. CDR3 in DNA: TGTGCCAGCAGCAAGGACAGGGTGGGCAATCAGCCCCAGCATTTT. As protein: CASSKDRVGNQPQHF.

The table lists this clone with a few counts. Within the sample, other DNA sequences also encode this same CDR3. The genes are TRBV5-5 and TRBJ2-7, with TRBD1 identical over 7 bases. CDR3 length: 12 residues. Germline CDR1 SGHKS, CDR2 YYEKEE (reference sequence). Trimming removed 3 bases from V and 9 bases from J; junction bases left unmatched: 6. In DNA, the CDR3 is TGTGCCAGCAGCTCGCGACAGGGTGGGCAGTACTTC. This sequence encodes CASSSRQGGQYF.

The chain joins TRBV5-4 to TRBJ1-3, with D tentatively TRBD1 (6 bases). This CDR3 spans 15 amino acids. V was cut by 4 bases and J by 0 bases, with 11 bases left in between. Per the germline V gene, CDR1 is SGHNT and CDR2 is YYREEE (reference sequence). The CDR3 nucleotides are TGTGCCAGCAGCCAAAGGGGGACCTCTGGAAACACCATATATTTT. Residues: CASSQRGTSGNTIYF.

The rearrangement uses TRBV3-1 (or the pseudogene TRBV3-2) and TRBJ2-7; TRBD1 might be the D (5 bases). Trimming stripped 4 bases from V and 3 bases from J, with 10 bases between. The CDR3 has 13 amino acids. Germline-derived CDR1 and CDR2 are LGHDT and YNNKEL (reference sequence). Here the CDR3 reads CASSPPQGYEQYF. The CDR3 DNA sequence: TGTGCCAGCAGCCCCCCGCAGGGCTACGAGCAGTACTTC.

The genes are TRBV5-4 and TRBJ2-1; D remains ambiguous. V lost 0 bases and J lost 2, with 9 bases in between. The CDR3 has 15 amino acids. Per germline, CDR1 SGHNT and CDR2 YYREEE (reference sequence). CDR3 sequence reads: CASSLGQATYNEQFF. The CDR3 nucleotides read TGTGCCAGCAGCTTGGGGCAGGCCACCTACAATGAGCAGTTCTTC.

The V and J genes are TRBV5-4 and TRBJ1-2; 7 positions match TRBD1. The CDR3 has 16 amino acids. Per the germline V gene, CDR1 is SGHNT and CDR2 is YYREEE (reference sequence). V shed 0 bases, J shed 4 bases, and the junction held 9 bases outside the gene matches. The CDR3 DNA reads as TGTGCCAGCAGCTTGGCTGGAGGGGGCGAGACCTATGGCTACACCTTC. Encoded protein: CASSLAGGGETYGYTF.

The DNA for the CDR3 is TGCGCCAGCAGCTTGGGGATCAGGGGCGACTATGGCTACACCTTC. Translating gives CASSLGIRGDYGYTF. The chain has TRBV5-1 and TRBJ1-2; possibly TRBD1 for D (6 bases). The CDR3 is 15 residues long. Germline V gives CDR1 SGHRS, CDR2 YFSETQ. V lost 0 bases and J lost 3, with 12 bases in between.

Details on this clone: In the same sample, other DNA sequences code for this CDR3. V gene TRBV7-2 combines with J gene TRBJ1-2, with 11 bases that match TRBD1. The V gene end was trimmed by 5 bases and the J gene end by 3 bases; junction bases not matched to a gene: 5. CDR3 length equals 15 residues. The germline CDR1 and CDR2 sequences are SGHTA and FQGNSA. In DNA, the CDR3 is TGTGCCAGCAGCCCATTGGGACAGGGGGACTATGGCTACACCTTC. This translates into CASSPLGQGDYGYTF. Full variable domain (missing parts from reference TRBV7-2 and TRBJ1-2): GAGVSQSPSNKVTEKGKDVELRCDPISGHTALYWYRQSLGQGLEFLIYFQGNSAPDKSGLPSDRFSAERTGGSVSTLTIQRTQQEDSAVYLCASSPLGQGDYGYTFGSGTRLTVV.

In its sample, this clone was seen once. V is TRBV7-2 and J is TRBJ2-2, with 15 nucleotides matching TRBD2. The CDR3 extends over 16 amino acids. The junction had 5 bases not matched to a gene; V was cut back by 5 bases and J by 7 bases. Germline-derived CDR1 and CDR2 are SGHTA and FQGNSA. The CDR3 DNA follows: TGTGCCAGCAGCCAAGGGACTAGCGGGGGGAACGGGGAGCTGTTTTTT. It codes for CASSQGTSGGNGELFF.

This clone came up once. This chain connects TRBV19 to TRBJ1-6; 8 nucleotides align to TRBD1. This CDR3 region has 20 residues. Looked up from germline, CDR1 is LNHDA and CDR2 is SQIVND (reference sequence). Trimming removed 1 base from V and 0 bases from J; junction bases left unmatched: 11. CDR3 coding DNA: TGTGCCAGTAGTATAGGACAGGGGACCGGACCTCTCTCCTATAATTCACCCCTCCACTTT. Its translation is CASSIGQGTGPLSYNSPLHF.

The chain couples TRBV6-6 to TRBJ2-7; 9 bases agree with TRBD1. This CDR3 region has 14 residues. Germline lookup yields CDR1 MNHNY and CDR2 SVGAGI (reference sequence). With V trimmed by 5 bases and J by 3 bases, 5 bases remained unmatched. CDR3 DNA: TGTGCCAGCAGTCAGGGACAGGGAGGCTACGAGCAGTACTTC. It codes for CASSQGQGGYEQYF.

This clone was detected once. The V and J genes are TRBV10-3 and TRBJ1-6; the match to TRBD1 covers 8 bases. Germline V gene sequence: CDR1 ENHRY, CDR2 SYGVKD. The J segment lost 9 bases and the V segment lost 3 bases, leaving 7 bases of the junction unmatched. This CDR3 is built from 15 residues. CDR3 nucleotides: TGTGCCATCAGTGAAGACGGACAGGGATCTTCACCCCTCCACTTT. Its protein product is CAISEDGQGSSPLHF.

V and J are TRBV14 and TRBJ2-7; 14 bases are a match to TRBD2. This CDR3 spans 15 amino acids. Per the germline V gene, CDR1 is SGHDN and CDR2 is FVKESK. J was trimmed by 4 bases and V by 4 bases; bases with no gene match: 3. DNA of the CDR3: TGTGCCAGCAGCCCGGGACTAGCGGGGGTGTACGAGCAGTACTTC. Translated, it gives CASSPGLAGVYEQYF.

This chain uses TRBV24-1 with TRBJ1-2; 10 bases align to TRBD1. The CDR3 length is 16 residues. V shed 2 bases and J 3 bases; nucleotides not matched to a gene: 5. Germline CDR1 and CDR2: KGHDR and SFDVKD. The CDR3 sequence: CATSDWQTGGYYGYTF. The CDR3, as DNA: TGTGCCACCAGTGATTGGCAGACAGGGGGCTACTATGGCTACACCTTC.

Only a few counts were recorded for this clone. The rearrangement joins TRBV30 to TRBJ2-1, with 11 bases aligning to TRBD2. Per germline, CDR1 GTSNPN and CDR2 SVGIG (reference sequence). Losses at the gene ends were 8 bases for V and 6 bases for J; bases not matched to a gene: 9. The CDR3 is 14 residues long. In nucleotides, the CDR3 is TGTGCCCGAACTGGGACTAGCGGTAGCAATGAGCAGTTCTTC. Translated: CARTGTSGSNEQFF.

The chain joins TRBV27 to TRBJ1-6; 9 nucleotides match TRBD1. Trimming took 2 bases from V and 10 from J; bases not matched to a gene: 3. Germline V lookup: CDR1 MNHEY, CDR2 SMNVEV (reference sequence). The CDR3 is 14 amino acids. The CDR3 region is CASSLRTGVSPLHF. The CDR3 region has the DNA TGTGCCAGCAGTTTAAGGACAGGGGTGTCACCCCTCCACTTT.

This clone was recorded once. The V and J genes are TRBV9 and TRBJ2-1; TRBD2 aligns across 10 bases. Trimming took 4 bases from V and 4 from J; bases not matched to a gene: 2. The CDR3 contains 14 residues. Germline CDR1 SGDLS, CDR2 YYNGEE. In nucleotides, the CDR3 is TGTGCCAGCAGCCGGACTAGCGGATACAATGAGCAGTTCTTC. This encodes CASSRTSGYNEQFF.

The rearrangement joins TRBV5-5 to TRBJ1-1; possible D gene TRBD1, 6 bases. The germline gives CDR1 SGHKS, CDR2 YYEKEE (reference sequence). The CDR3 runs 15 residues. The ends were cut back, 0 bases at V and 0 bases at J, with 9 bases in the middle. The CDR3, as DNA: TGTGCCAGCAGCTTGGTACAGGGATTGAACACTGAAGCTTTCTTT. Protein product: CASSLVQGLNTEAFF.

The genes are TRBV19 and TRBJ1-2; 7 bases are shared with TRBD1. Losses at the gene ends were 4 bases for V and 0 bases for J; bases not matched to a gene: 14. Germline CDR1 is LNHDA and CDR2 is SQIVND (reference sequence). The CDR3 runs 18 residues. The CDR3 reads CASSTSTGRVGANYGYTF. CDR3 DNA: TGTGCCAGTAGTACCTCGACAGGGCGGGTTGGAGCTAACTATGGCTACACCTTC.

The rearrangement joins TRBV18 to TRBJ1-6; 8 bases are a match to TRBD1. V gave up 4 bases and J gave up 7 bases; unmatched junction bases: 6. Germline CDR1 is KGHSH and CDR2 is LQKENI. The CDR3 is 15 amino acids. The CDR3, as DNA: TGTGCCAGCTCACTTCCAGGGGGCGCAAATTCACCCCTCCACTTT. The encoded protein is CASSLPGGANSPLHF. Using reference TRBV18 and TRBJ1-6 for the parts outside the CDR3, the full variable domain is NAGVMQNPRHLVRRRGQEARLRCSPMKGHSHVYWYRQLPEEGLKFMVYLQKENIIDESGMPKERFSAEFPKEGPSILRIQQVVRGDSAAYFCASSLPGGANSPLHFGNGTRLTVT.

The CDR3 protein is CASSGGFYGYTF. The CDR3 DNA follows: TGCGCCAGCAGTGGGGGGTTCTATGGCTACACCTTC. The chain recombines TRBV5-1 with TRBJ1-2; tentatively, D is TRBD1 (5 bases). With 5 bases removed from V and 4 bases from J, the gap between germline ends came to 9 bases. Germline loops: CDR1 SGHRS, CDR2 YFSETQ. The CDR3 has 12 residues. Complete variable domain (other parts from reference TRBV5-1 and TRBJ1-2): KAGVTQTPRYLIKTRGQQVTLSCSPISGHRSVSWYQQTPGQGLQFLFEYFSETQRNKGNFPGRFSGRQFSNSRSEMNVSTLELGDSALYLCASSGGFYGYTFGSGTRLTVV.

The CDR3 nucleotides read TGTGCCAGCAGTACTCCCGGTGAGGGCTACACCTTC. Translating it yields CASSTPGEGYTF. The V gene is TRBV6-6, the J gene TRBJ1-2, with D unresolved. V was trimmed by 5 bases and J by 8 bases, leaving 12 bases between them. CDR1 and CDR2 (germline): MNHNY, SVGAGI (reference sequence). The CDR3 sequence is 12 residues long.

This chain uses TRBV11-2 with TRBJ2-5; D perhaps matches TRBD1 (6 bases). V was cut by 0 bases and J by 4 bases, with 9 bases left in between. In germline, CDR1 is SGHAT, CDR2 FQNNGV. The CDR3 totals 14 residues. CDR3 region: CASSLDQGTETQYF. The CDR3 DNA follows: TGTGCCAGCAGCTTAGATCAGGGGACAGAGACCCAGTACTTC.